One sample yielded the 17 T cell receptor beta chains listed below, sequenced in a study of blood T cell repertoires in COVID-19. TCRdb's table, derived via immunoSEQ multiplex PCR, lists solely in-frame clones and lacks some. Here the sample spans 100,000 to 150,000 clones, about 86% being singletons. What was sequenced was peripheral blood. The receptors were sampled from a woman in her 50s with acute or convalescent COVID-19.

The chain couples TRBV7-6 to TRBJ2-7; D gene unclear. Trimming pared 0 bases from V and 3 bases from J, leaving 6 bases between. This CDR3 spans 13 amino acids. Germline assignment: CDR1 SGHVS and CDR2 FNYEAQ. The CDR3, as DNA: TGTGCCAGCAGCTTAGCGACTGACTACGAGCAGTACTTC. Protein sequence: CASSLATDYEQYF.

The genes are TRBV7-2 and TRBJ2-5; 7 bases map to TRBD2. This CDR3 has 17 amino acids. V trimming: 1 base; J trimming: 0 bases; junction bases outside the gene matches: 8. Germline lookup yields CDR1 SGHTA and CDR2 FQGNSA. As DNA, the CDR3 is TGTGCCAGCAGCTTAGGGCGGCGGGGGACGTACCAAGAGACCCAGTACTTC. Amino acid sequence: CASSLGRRGTYQETQYF.

The V call is TRBV28, the J call TRBJ1-5; D remains unclear. Germline CDR1 and CDR2: MDHEN and SYDVKM. V lost 6 bases and J 4 bases, leaving 19 bases between the germline ends. This CDR3 has 16 residues. The DNA for the CDR3 is TGTGCCAGCAGACGGACTCCCTTACGGGGAAATCAGCCCCAGCATTTT. It specifies CASRRTPLRGNQPQHF.

The chain carries TRBV14 and TRBJ1-6; TRBD1 matches 7 bases. The J segment lost 7 bases and the V segment lost 3 bases, leaving 3 bases of the junction unmatched. In germline, CDR1 is SGHDN, CDR2 FVKESK. This CDR3 comprises 14 residues. CDR3 in amino acids: CASSQTGRNSPLHF. The DNA for the CDR3 is TGTGCCAGCAGCCAGACAGGGAGGAATTCACCCCTCCACTTT.

In DNA form, the CDR3 reads TGTGCCAGTAGTGAGACAGGGATTTTGCAGCCCCAGCATTTT. Its translation is CASSETGILQPQHF. The chain carries TRBV19 and TRBJ1-5; 7 bases line up with TRBD1. The junction had 8 bases not matched to a gene; V was cut back by 5 bases and J by 7 bases. The CDR3 totals 14 residues. Germline CDR1 reads LNHDA; CDR2 reads SQIVND (reference sequence).

The V call is TRBV25-1, the J call TRBJ1-6; D gene ambiguous. There are 13 residues in the CDR3. V dropped 1 base and J dropped 7 bases, with 5 bases sitting between them. Germline V gene data show CDR1 as MGHDK and CDR2 as SYGVNS. The DNA of the CDR3 is TGTGCCAGCAGTGAATTTAAAAATTCACCCCTCCACTTT. Residues: CASSEFKNSPLHF.

The CDR3 protein is CASSATGTGRNEQFF. In DNA form, the CDR3 reads TGTGCCAGCAGCGCTACCGGGACAGGGCGCAATGAGCAGTTCTTC. The chain has TRBV2 and TRBJ2-1; 9 nucleotides line up with TRBD1. The junction had 9 bases not matched to a gene; V was cut back by 6 bases and J by 6 bases. The CDR3 extends over 15 amino acids. Germline CDR1 SNHLY, CDR2 FYNNEI.

The chain has TRBV7-8 and TRBJ2-3; 12 bases align to TRBD2. With V trimmed by 3 bases and J by 8 bases, 6 bases remained unmatched. This CDR3 is built from 15 residues. Germline-derived CDR1 and CDR2 are SGHVS and FQNEAQ. For the CDR3, the DNA is TGTGCCAGCAGCTTTTCGACTAGCGGGGGAGGTACGCAGTATTTT. It specifies CASSFSTSGGGTQYF.

V usage is TRBV9 and J usage is TRBJ1-2; no clear D. The CDR3 is 11 residues long. Germline CDR1 is SGDLS and CDR2 is YYNGEE. The V gene lost 4 bases and the J gene lost 8 bases, with 9 bases spanning the gap. Here the CDR3 DNA reads TGTGCCAGCAGCTTTATGGGCGGCTACACCTTC. Amino acids: CASSFMGGYTF.

The rearrangement links TRBV3-1 (or the pseudogene TRBV3-2) to TRBJ1-6, with 7 nucleotides matching TRBD1. V trimming: 1 base; J trimming: 7 bases; junction bases outside the gene matches: 1. Germline-derived CDR1 and CDR2 are LGHDT and YNNKEL (reference sequence). The CDR3 spans 14 residues. CDR3 in DNA: TGTGCCAGCAGCCAAGTCAGGGGGAATTCACCCCTCCACTTT. Its protein product is CASSQVRGNSPLHF.

The chain is built from TRBV5-1 and TRBJ2-5; a weak D match, TRBD2 (6 bases). There are 13 residues in the CDR3. Germline V lookup: CDR1 SGHRS, CDR2 YFSETQ. Trimming left V 6 bases short and J 5 bases short, with 14 bases between. The DNA for the CDR3 is TGCGCCAGCAAACTGGGGGGAGAGGAGACCCAGTACTTC. It translates to CASKLGGEETQYF.

The chain couples TRBV27 to TRBJ1-2, with TRBD1 matching over 7 bases. The CDR3 sequence is 14 residues long. Trimming removed 6 bases from V and 8 bases from J; junction bases left unmatched: 12. Germline loops: CDR1 MNHEY, CDR2 SMNVEV (reference sequence). CDR3 residues: CASSEGQGVFGYTF. CDR3 in DNA: TGTGCCAGCAGCGAAGGTCAGGGGGTATTCGGCTACACCTTC.

CDR3: CASSPRASGGKNTGELFF. The DNA of the CDR3 is TGCGCCAGCAGCCCGAGGGCTAGCGGGGGGAAGAACACCGGGGAGCTGTTTTTT. This chain uses TRBV10-2 with TRBJ2-2; 11 bases match TRBD2. Per germline, CDR1 WSHSY and CDR2 SAAADI. The CDR3 is 18 residues long. V gave up 6 bases and J gave up 1 base; unmatched junction bases: 10.

The chain carries TRBV30 and TRBJ1-4; D remains unclear. V was shortened by 2 bases and J by 5 bases, with 15 bases between the two germline ends. This CDR3 contains 15 residues. Germline CDR1 GTSNPN, CDR2 SVGIG (reference sequence). CDR3: CAWSPLGRLNEKLFF. In DNA, the CDR3 is TGTGCCTGGAGTCCTCTGGGGAGGTTGAATGAAAAACTGTTTTTT. Looking up the rest from reference TRBV30 and TRBJ1-4 gives the full variable domain: SQTIHQWPATLVQPVGSPLSLECTVEGTSNPNLYWYRQAAGRGLQLLFYSVGIGQISSEVPQNLSASRPQDRQFILSSKKLLLSDSGFYLCAWSPLGRLNEKLFFGSGTQLSVL.

This clone has only a few counts. V gene TRBV27 combines with J gene TRBJ2-7, with TRBD1 matching 11 bases. CDR3 length: 16 amino acids. CDR1 MNHEY and CDR2 SMNVEV come from the germline V gene (reference sequence). The J segment lost 2 bases and the V segment lost 5 bases, leaving 8 bases of the junction unmatched. In DNA form, the CDR3 reads TGTGCCAGCAGTCAAAAAGGGACAGGGGGGCCCTACGAGCAGTACTTC. Its protein product is CASSQKGTGGPYEQYF.

The count of this clone is one. The rearrangement joins TRBV28 to TRBJ1-1; TRBD1 agrees at 7 bases. V shed 11 bases and J 0 bases; nucleotides not matched to a gene: 6. CDR1 and CDR2 from the germline V gene are MDHEN and SYDVKM. CDR3 size: 13 residues. The CDR3 loop reads CAGNRGMNTEAFF. The CDR3 DNA is TGTGCCGGAAACAGGGGAATGAACACTGAAGCTTTCTTT.

V is TRBV5-4 and J is TRBJ1-6; 7 bases match TRBD1. The CDR3 has 15 residues. Germline V gives CDR1 SGHNT, CDR2 YYREEE (reference sequence). V lost 4 bases and J lost 9; bases outside the gene matches: 10. The CDR3 DNA is TGTGCCAGCAGCGCGGACAGGACCCGGGGTTCACCCCTCCACTTT. It encodes CASSADRTRGSPLHF.